This entry describes one T cell receptor (beta chain). The data are from a study of tumor T cells in aggressive B-cell lymphoma. Germline V CDR1 and CDR2: SGHTS, YDEGEE. The CDR3 has 15 amino acids. Trimming cost V 4 bases and J 4 bases, with 17 bases left between them. Assay used: immunoSEQ multiplex PCR; TCRdb lists only in-frame clones, some missing. The sample has approximately 720 clones, around 93% seen once; the top ten hold 4% to 5%. The sequenced material came from tumor tissue. The rearrangement uses TRBV5-8 and TRBJ1-1, with no clear D. This sequence was found in an adult with diffuse large B cell lymphoma. CDR3 loop: CASSPGLRRFTEAFF. CDR3 coding DNA: TGTGCCAGCAGCCCCGGTTTGAGGCGATTCACTGAAGCTTTCTTT.